This paragraph reports one T cell receptor (beta chain). The source of the sample is a study of shared clonotypes between healthy human individuals. CDR1 and CDR2 from the germline V gene are SGDLS and YYNGEE. This CDR3 region has 15 residues. Germline trimming cut 0 bases from V and 8 bases from J; bases unmatched to any gene: 7. Naive CD8 cells, CD45RO-negative and positively selected for CCR7, excluded terminally differentiated effector memory CD45RA+ cells. Measured with immunoSEQ multiplex PCR; TCRdb has only the in-frame clones, and not every one. The sample lists about 2.1 million clones, around 93% occurring once.

The chain is built from TRBV9 and TRBJ2-3; 9 nucleotides line up with TRBD2. The specimen sequenced was naive CD8+ T cells from PBMCs. The clonotype was recovered from a man younger than 30 in good health. Some clones in this sample may be carry-over from other donors' samples. CDR3 sequence: CASSVEISGSGTQYF. CDR3 nucleotides: TGTGCCAGCAGCGTAGAGATTAGCGGGAGTGGTACGCAGTATTTT.